This note documents a single T cell receptor (beta chain) sequence. This clone has just one count. Its antigen is not yet known. It has no much larger one-base neighbor in the sample; base qualities were not kept. These data come from a study of PD-1 blockade in classical Hodgkin lymphoma (dated by TCRdb to 2019 to 2021). With regard to the full study: Nivolumab dosing was 3 mg/kg intravenously every 2 weeks, continuing until either disease progression or unacceptable toxicity. A peripheral blood immune signature of response to PD-1 blockade in classical Hodgkin lymphoma was defined using TCR beta sequencing and CyTOF.

The research as a whole found: Newly diagnosed patients were reported to have lower baseline TCR diversity than healthy donors, and relapsed/refractory patients were reported to have lower baseline TCR diversity still. The study was restricted to a single clinical trial cohort, and the causes of repertoire differences, possibly disease activity or prior therapy, were left undefined. Patients starting nivolumab less than 1 year after ASCT had lower diversity and were excluded from later analyses to avoid confounding by immune reconstitution. CD4+ but not CD8+ TCR diversity rose significantly by C4D1 (p=0.0027 vs p=0.16), most apparent in complete responders (p=0.02). Among trial patients, those achieving complete response had baseline diversity similar to that of newly diagnosed patients, while diversity was significantly lower in partial responders and progressors.

Interpreted using the paper, the time point label stands for: cycle 4 day 1 (C4D1), after five to seven weeks of nivolumab. Relapse after autologous stem cell transplantation had occurred in all trial patients, and cohorts A, B and C were distinguished by prior brentuximab vedotin exposure. CD4+ T cells were purified from thawed PBMCs by magnetic negative selection with a Miltenyi CD4+ T cell isolation kit. The trial cohort included 50 to 60 patients with relapsed/refractory classical Hodgkin lymphoma, and each patient had a best overall response of complete response, partial response or progressive disease. Trial patients were treated with single-agent nivolumab in the multi-cohort phase II CheckMate 205 trial. An independent review committee assessed best overall response using the 2007 International Working Group response criteria. PBMCs from the trial were collected at three points: immediately before nivolumab initiation (C1D1), and during therapy at cycle 2 day 1 and cycle 4 day 1. Peripheral blood was collected in 8 mL Vacutainer Cell Preparation Tubes, from which PBMCs were isolated by centrifugation and then cryopreserved. Purified CD4+ and CD8+ fractions were prepared only for cases with an additional available PBMC sample. Magnetically labelled cells were removed on LS columns in a quadroMACS separator, and the flow-through was retained as the purified fraction.

CDR1 SNHLY and CDR2 FYNNEI are derived from the germline V gene. From cysteine to phenylalanine, the CDR3 is 15 amino acids long. Left in the record is the CDR3 DNA by itself, 45 bases read in frame from the first base. V gives up 4 bases and J gives up 6 bases, and the segment between their germline ends measures 16 bases. Genomic DNA was isolated using the Qiagen DNeasy kit from unsorted PBMCs as well as from negatively selected CD4+ and CD8+ fractions. TCR beta CDR3 regions were amplified by immunoSEQ multiplex PCR using primers annealing to V and J segments. Amplification bias was minimized using a synthetic immune receptor repertoire, and residual bias was removed computationally after sequencing. Regarding the original processing steps: Custom Python scripts were used to quantify repertoire diversity as the Shannon entropy index. The unsorted, CD4+ and CD8+ repertoires were each analyzed separately, with the exception of combined analyses, where CD4+ and CD8+ sequences were merged in silico. A clone counted as expanded when the clone's frequency after treatment rose at least 2-fold relative to C1D1, and clones undetected at baseline were given a pseudocount of 0.5. Singleton clones were defined as clones with 0 or 1 copy at C1D1, and non-singleton clones were defined as clones with 2 or more copies. Clones expanded in unsorted samples were annotated as CD4+, CD8+ or unknown by matching protein sequences in sorted samples from the same patient. Wilcoxon tests on paired samples were used to test changes in diversity from C1D1 to C4D1. As stored in TCRdb, this immuneACCESS dataset retains in-frame rearrangements with V and J assigned. A fraction of the clones does not appear; measured against another copy, unresolved V genes explain less than half of the discrepancy, and the remainder lacks a known reason. The D gene and trimming were derived from the DNA, and the V and J assignments and clone size from that table. Present in this sample are about 9,700 clones, roughly four fifths of which were seen just once. The top ten hold 3.5% to 5.5% of the sample.

The sequence derives from a human donor with classical Hodgkin lymphoma. The chain links TRBV2 with TRBJ2-1; the D gene is possibly TRBD1 or TRBD2, with 5 bases matching each. The sample here was CD4+ T cells from blood, taken before the fourth cycle of nivolumab. The nucleotide sequence is given as TGTGCCAGCAGTGCCTTGAGGGGCCCATCCAATGAGCAGTTCTTC. The resulting protein is CASSALRGPSNEQFF.